This T cell receptor beta chain comes out of a study of shared clonotypes between healthy human individuals. Method: immunoSEQ multiplex PCR; TCRdb's copy keeps in-frame clones and lacks some. Among some 2 million clones, 85% to 95% were seen once, and the ten largest hold around 0.13%. Study observations and caveats: Few donors limited the genetic and exposure-history diversity represented. Shared clonotypes: approximately 5.3% naive CD4, roughly 3.5% naive CD8, roughly 2.2% memory CD4, approximately 0.4% memory CD8.

CDR1 is ENHRY and CDR2 is SYGVKD in the germline V gene. The J segment lost 11 bases and the V segment lost 6 bases, leaving 12 bases of the junction unmatched. This CDR3 has 15 residues. In the CD4+ fraction, cells were divided into CD45RA+ naive and CD45RA-negative memory subsets. Note on this clone: Its target is not known.

The source is a man aged 18 to 30 in good health. Sequencing was carried out using naive CD4+ T cells sorted from blood. Subset defined: CD45RA+ positively selected. The V and J genes are TRBV10-3 and TRBJ1-4, with TRBD1 matching over 10 bases. The CDR3 protein is CAISVGTGEGGKLFF. CDR3 sequence (DNA): TGTGCCATCAGCGTTGGGACAGGGGAAGGGGGGAAACTGTTTTTT.